This T cell receptor beta chain derives from a study of T-cell reconstitution after alpha-beta-depleted transplantation in children. Unique molecular identifiers were used in preparing the TCRbeta library. TCRdb reprocessed the PCR reads via MiXCR and lists one record per CDR3 protein. The profile shows about 220,000 distinct CDR3 sequences, under 20% of them singletons. Germline V CDR1 and CDR2: MDHEN, SYDVKM. Between the trimmed V and J ends, which lost 8 bases and 3 bases, there was a span of 17 bases. This CDR3 is built from 15 residues. In its sample, this clonotype was seen a few times. Antigen specificity is unknown. Study-level points and caveats: One year post-transplant, T-cell counts and diversity were largely derived from T cells produced anew. Alpha-beta T cells about two months after transplant reportedly derived from several hundred expanded graft clones. Some patients' high day-60 TCRbeta diversity was traced to surviving recipient T cells and thymic progenitors.

The source is a male patient aged 2 to 10 who had a stem cell transplant for acute lymphoblastic leukemia, so the T cells may come from the graft donor. V usage is TRBV28 and J usage is TRBJ2-1; TRBD1 is a possible D gene (5 bases). This sample comprised PBMCs, mostly from graft donor cells, obtained 360 days after TCRalphabeta/CD19-depleted stem cell transplant. CDR3 nucleotide sequence: TGTGCCAGCGGGGCACGGTCCATCCTCTACAATGAGCAGTTCTTC. Its translation is CASGARSILYNEQFF.